This T cell receptor (beta chain) was sequenced for a study of T cell changes during pregnancy in multiple sclerosis. The germline V gene encodes CDR1 SGHDT and CDR2 YYEEEE. J lost 4 bases, V lost 4 bases, and 5 bases had no gene match. The CDR3 is 14 residues long. TCRdb's copy holds only in-frame clones and misses some; the assay was immunoSEQ multiplex PCR. In the table there are 88,000 or so clones, roughly 94% of which are singletons. Specimen: peripheral blood, collected before pregnancy. This sequence was found in a female donor with multiple sclerosis, enrolled in a pregnancy study. The chain combines TRBV5-6 with TRBJ1-5, with TRBD1 matching over 7 bases. DNA of the CDR3: TGTGCCAGCAGCCGCGGGACAGCAAATCAGCCCCAGCATTTT. Translated, it gives CASSRGTANQPQHF.